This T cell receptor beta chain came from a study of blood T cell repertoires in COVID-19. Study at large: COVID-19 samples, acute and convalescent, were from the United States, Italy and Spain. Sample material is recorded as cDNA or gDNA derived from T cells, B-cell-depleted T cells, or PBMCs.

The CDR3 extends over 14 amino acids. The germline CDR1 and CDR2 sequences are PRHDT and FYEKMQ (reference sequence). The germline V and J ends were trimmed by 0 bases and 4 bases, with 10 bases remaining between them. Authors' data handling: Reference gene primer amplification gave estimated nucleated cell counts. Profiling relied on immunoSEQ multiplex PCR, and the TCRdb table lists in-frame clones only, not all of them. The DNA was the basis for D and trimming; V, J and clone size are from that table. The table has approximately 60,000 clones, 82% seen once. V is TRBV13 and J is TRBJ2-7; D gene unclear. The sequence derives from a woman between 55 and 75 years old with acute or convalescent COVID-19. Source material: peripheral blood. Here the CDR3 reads CASSLGAGDYEQYF. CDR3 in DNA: TGTGCCAGCAGCTTAGGTGCAGGTGATTACGAGCAGTACTTC. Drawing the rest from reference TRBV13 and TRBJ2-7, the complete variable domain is AAGVIQSPRHLIKEKRETATLKCYPIPRHDTVYWYQQGPGQDPQFLISFYEKMQSDKGSIPDRFSAQQFSDYHSELNMSSLELGDSALYFCASSLGAGDYEQYFGPGTRLTVT.